The 32 T cell receptor beta chains below come from one sample, sequenced in a study of blood T cell repertoires in COVID-19. Profiled with immunoSEQ multiplex PCR; TCRdb holds only in-frame clones, not every one. Of 350,000 to 450,000 clones listed, less than 90% were seen once; the top ten hold roughly 7.2%. Sequencing was done on a sample of peripheral blood. The receptors originated from a woman aged 60 to 75 with COVID-19, enrolled during active disease.

This chain uses TRBV13 with TRBJ2-7; TRBD1 matches at 10 bases. The CDR3 contains 15 residues. V was pared by 5 bases and J by 3 bases, with 7 bases of the junction left unmatched. Germline V gene lookup returns CDR1 PRHDT and CDR2 FYEKMQ (reference sequence). CDR3 amino acids: CASSTLGQGYYEQYF. The CDR3 DNA reads TGTGCCAGCAGCACCTTGGGACAGGGGTACTACGAGCAGTACTTC. Together with reference TRBV13 and TRBJ2-7, the CDR3 gives the full variable domain: AAGVIQSPRHLIKEKRETATLKCYPIPRHDTVYWYQQGPGQDPQFLISFYEKMQSDKGSIPDRFSAQQFSDYHSELNMSSLELGDSALYFCASSTLGQGYYEQYFGPGTRLTVT.

The chain couples TRBV6-5 to TRBJ1-2, with 12 positions matching TRBD1. V was pared by 5 bases and J by 4 bases, with 5 bases of the junction left unmatched. CDR1 and CDR2 from the germline V gene are MNHEY and SVGAGI. The CDR3 covers 15 residues. CDR3 nucleotides: TGTGCCAGCAGTAGTCGGGACAGGGGGCCCTATGGCTACACCTTC. It yields the protein CASSSRDRGPYGYTF.

V gene TRBV19 combines with J gene TRBJ1-2; tentatively, D is TRBD1 (6 bases). CDR3 size: 15 residues. Germline CDR1 and CDR2: LNHDA and SQIVND (reference sequence). V dropped 3 bases and J dropped 4 bases, with 15 bases sitting between them. This chain's CDR3 is CASSILGRGGYGYTF. The CDR3 nucleotides are TGTGCCAGTAGTATTCTGGGACGAGGGGGCTATGGCTACACCTTC.

The rearrangement links TRBV23-1 to TRBJ1-5, with a weak D call TRBD1 (5 bases). TRBV23-1 is classed as an ORF, of uncertain function. The CDR3 is 15 amino acids. Trimming shortened V by 8 bases and J by 4 bases, and 18 bases separated the two germline ends. CDR3 nucleotide sequence: TGCGCCAGCCCCCGACCGGGACGGGGGAATCAGCCCCAGCATTTT. The encoded protein is CASPRPGRGNQPQHF.

The V call is TRBV5-1, the J call TRBJ1-1; D is unclear. This CDR3 comprises 15 residues. Germline lookup yields CDR1 SGHRS and CDR2 YFSETQ. Trimming cost V 0 bases and J 3 bases, with 12 bases left between them. The CDR3 loop reads CASSLVGPGHTEAFF. The DNA for the CDR3 is TGCGCCAGCAGCTTGGTGGGCCCCGGCCACACTGAAGCTTTCTTT.

This clone was seen only a few times. This chain's CDR3 is CASSLGGAGQAGELFF. DNA for the CDR3: TGTGCCAGCAGCTTAGGCGGTGCAGGGCAAGCCGGGGAGCTGTTTTTT. The chain recombines TRBV7-9 with TRBJ2-2; tentatively, D is TRBD1 (5 bases). Per the germline V gene, CDR1 is SEHNR and CDR2 is FQNEAQ (reference sequence). V gave up 1 base and J gave up 6 bases, with 15 bases separating them. The CDR3 loop spans 16 amino acids. The full variable domain, completed using reference TRBV7-9 and TRBJ2-2, is DTGVSQNPRHKITKRGQNVTFRCDPISEHNRLYWYRQTLGQGPEFLTYFQNEAQLEKSRLLSDRFSAERPKGSFSTLEIQRTEQGDSAMYLCASSLGGAGQAGELFFGEGSRLTVL.

The J gene is TRBJ1-5, the V gene TRBV5-1; 7 bases align to TRBD1. CDR1 is SGHRS and CDR2 is YFSETQ in the germline V gene. Trimming cost V 3 bases and J 0 bases; bases outside gene matches: 3. There are 15 residues in the CDR3. The CDR3 DNA sequence: TGCGCCAGCAGCTACGGGACAGCTAGCAATCAGCCCCAGCATTTT. This codes for CASSYGTASNQPQHF.

The chain links TRBV11-2 to TRBJ2-7, with 11 nucleotides matching TRBD1. CDR3 size: 13 residues. V lost 5 bases to trimming and J lost 5 bases; unmatched junction nucleotides: 2. Germline V gene data show CDR1 as SGHAT and CDR2 as FQNNGV. CDR3 amino acids: CASSPGQGDEQYF. The CDR3, as DNA: TGTGCCAGCAGCCCGGGACAGGGGGACGAGCAGTACTTC.

This rearrangement joins TRBV19 to TRBJ1-2, with TRBD1 as a possible D gene (5 bases). Germline V gene lookup returns CDR1 LNHDA and CDR2 SQIVND (reference sequence). The CDR3 sequence is 14 residues long. The V end was cut by 7 bases, the J end by 4 bases, with 16 bases between. The CDR3: CASTWAGMAYGYTF. The CDR3 nucleotides are TGTGCCAGTACCTGGGCAGGGATGGCCTATGGCTACACCTTC.

This clone has only one observation. The chain links TRBV6-6 to TRBJ1-2; 8 nucleotides match TRBD1. From germline, CDR1 is MNHNY and CDR2 SVGAGI (reference sequence). The CDR3 totals 13 residues. J was trimmed by 5 bases and V by 7 bases; bases with no gene match: 6. Written as DNA, the CDR3 is TGTGCCAGCACACCAGGGGGCATGTATGGCTACACCTTC. It codes for CASTPGGMYGYTF.

The gene calls are TRBV7-9 and TRBJ2-7; D perhaps matches TRBD2 (5 bases). Germline V gene sequence: CDR1 SEHNR, CDR2 FQNEAQ (reference sequence). V was pared by 1 base and J by 5 bases, with 9 bases between. The CDR3 runs to 13 residues. CDR3 bases: TGTGCCAGCAGCTTAGAACGGGGTGACGAGCAGTACTTC. It is translated as CASSLERGDEQYF. Supplemented by reference TRBV7-9 and TRBJ2-7, the full variable domain reads DTGVSQNPRHKITKRGQNVTFRCDPISEHNRLYWYRQTLGQGPEFLTYFQNEAQLEKSRLLSDRFSAERPKGSFSTLEIQRTEQGDSAMYLCASSLERGDEQYFGPGTRLTVT.

This chain links TRBV12-3 or TRBV12-4 with TRBJ2-3; D might be TRBD1 (6 bases). Between the trimmed V and J ends, which lost 11 bases and 4 bases, there was a span of 16 bases. The CDR3 is 13 amino acids. The CDR3 sequence: CAGDRRYPDTQYF. The CDR3 coding sequence is TGTGCCGGAGACAGGCGATATCCAGATACGCAGTATTTT.

This clone was observed many times. The CDR3, as DNA: TGTGCCAGCAGCCGTCACAGCGGGGGGGCCAATGAGCAGTTCTTC. This gives the protein CASSRHSGGANEQFF. The chain is built from TRBV13 and TRBJ2-1; the match to TRBD2 covers 10 bases. J lost 6 bases, V lost 5 bases, and 7 bases had no gene match. The germline V gene has CDR1 PRHDT and CDR2 FYEKMQ (reference sequence). CDR3 length: 15 residues.

This clone was seen once. This chain uses TRBV6-5 with TRBJ2-5; 8 nucleotides agree with TRBD1. J was trimmed by 5 bases and V by 0 bases; bases with no gene match: 8. Germline assignment: CDR1 MNHEY and CDR2 SVGAGI. The CDR3 runs to 16 residues. The CDR3 nucleotides read TGTGCCAGCAGTTACTCGCAGAGGACAGGGCAGGAGACCCAGTACTTC. It specifies CASSYSQRTGQETQYF.

CDR3 sequence: CASSFGTEGYTF. The CDR3 nucleotides are TGCGCCAGCAGCTTTGGGACAGAGGGCTACACCTTC. This chain links TRBV5-1 with TRBJ1-2, with 7 bases aligning to TRBD1. The V and J ends lost 2 bases and 8 bases, in that order; junction bases with no gene match: 3. The CDR3 covers 12 residues. Germline assignment: CDR1 SGHRS and CDR2 YFSETQ.

This clone was seen a single time. V usage is TRBV5-5 and J usage is TRBJ2-5; the match to TRBD1 covers 10 bases. This CDR3 comprises 16 residues. The V gene end was trimmed by 0 bases and the J gene end by 5 bases; junction bases not matched to a gene: 7. Germline values: CDR1 SGHKS, CDR2 YYEKEE (reference sequence). The CDR3: CASSLGRTGGGETQYF. CDR3 sequence (DNA): TGTGCCAGCAGCTTGGGCCGGACAGGGGGTGGGGAGACCCAGTACTTC.

This chain links TRBV9 with TRBJ2-2; D may be TRBD1 (5 bases). Germline V gene sequence: CDR1 SGDLS, CDR2 YYNGEE. CDR3 length: 15 amino acids. Trimming stripped 4 bases from V and 1 base from J, with 11 bases between. CDR3 protein: CASSLTQVNTGELFF. The DNA of the CDR3 is TGTGCCAGCAGCTTAACACAGGTGAACACCGGGGAGCTGTTTTTT.

The chain links TRBV27 to TRBJ1-5, with a weak D call TRBD1 (5 bases). The ends were cut back, 5 bases at V and 3 bases at J, with 8 bases in the middle. The CDR3 spans 13 residues. Per germline, CDR1 MNHEY and CDR2 SMNVEV (reference sequence). The CDR3 DNA is TGTGCCAGCAGTGACAGCCCCAATCAGCCCCAGCATTTT. Translated: CASSDSPNQPQHF.

This chain uses TRBV7-9 with TRBJ1-4; TRBD1 is a possible D gene (5 bases). Between the trimmed V and J ends, which lost 1 base and 6 bases, there was a span of 12 bases. The CDR3 spans 15 residues. Germline loops: CDR1 SEHNR, CDR2 FQNEAQ (reference sequence). The DNA for the CDR3 is TGTGCCAGCAGCTTAGTTCAGGGTCTGGATGAAAAACTGTTTTTT. Protein product: CASSLVQGLDEKLFF.

This clone showed up just once. The chain recombines TRBV9 with TRBJ2-1, with 7 nucleotides matching TRBD2. Germline V lookup: CDR1 SGDLS, CDR2 YYNGEE. The V gene end was trimmed by 0 bases and the J gene end by 5 bases; junction bases not matched to a gene: 5. The CDR3 is 15 amino acids. CDR3 region: CASSVAGGYNNEQFF. As DNA, the CDR3 is TGTGCCAGCAGCGTAGCCGGGGGGTATAACAATGAGCAGTTCTTC. The full variable domain, its missing parts supplied by reference TRBV9 and TRBJ2-1, is DSGVTQTPKHLITATGQRVTLRCSPRSGDLSVYWYQQSLDQGLQFLIQYYNGEERAKGNILERFSAQQFPDLHSELNLSSLELGDSALYFCASSVAGGYNNEQFFGPGTRLTVL.

The chain joins TRBV6-5 to TRBJ2-2; D might be TRBD1 (5 bases). Per the germline V gene, CDR1 is MNHEY and CDR2 is SVGAGI. The CDR3 is 15 residues long. Trimming removed 8 bases from V and 6 bases from J, with 19 bases in between. The CDR3 bases are TGTGCCAGCTCCTGGACCGGACAAGGCGCCGGGGAGCTGTTTTTT. Translation: CASSWTGQGAGELFF.

The chain uses TRBV27 and TRBJ1-6, with D unclear. The CDR3 length is 13 residues. V was clipped by 3 bases and J by 7 bases, with 7 bases between them. Germline CDR1 and CDR2: MNHEY and SMNVEV (reference sequence). In DNA form, the CDR3 reads TGTGCCAGCAGTTTCTGGGCGAATTCACCCCTCCACTTT. Translated: CASSFWANSPLHF.

J is TRBJ2-2 and V is TRBV6-2 or TRBV6-3; 12 nucleotides line up with TRBD1. After removal of 0 bases from V and 7 bases from J, the junction contained 3 bases not matched to a gene. The CDR3 length is 16 residues. Germline-derived CDR1 and CDR2 are MNHEY and SVGEGT. The CDR3 DNA follows: TGTGCCAGCAGTTACTCGGGACAGGGGGCCGTCGGGGAGCTGTTTTTT. Translated, it gives CASSYSGQGAVGELFF.

The chain is built from TRBV14 and TRBJ1-1; no firm D call. This CDR3 spans 15 amino acids. Trimming took off 1 base at V and 5 bases at J, with 14 bases between the two ends. CDR1 and CDR2 from the germline V gene are SGHDN and FVKESK. This CDR3 reads CASSQGVKTRTEAFF. CDR3 bases: TGTGCCAGCAGCCAAGGGGTAAAAACGAGGACTGAAGCTTTCTTT.

V gene TRBV15 combines with J gene TRBJ2-2; TRBD1 might be the D (5 bases). Trimming shortened V by 5 bases and J by 6 bases, and 16 bases separated the two germline ends. CDR1 is LNHNV, CDR2 YYDKDF, per germline (reference sequence). The CDR3 is 15 residues long. The CDR3 nucleotides are TGTGCCACCAGCGTCCTACAGGAATCCCCCGGGGAGCTGTTTTTT. Encoded protein: CATSVLQESPGELFF.

The V and J genes are TRBV3-1 (or the pseudogene TRBV3-2) and TRBJ1-6; 8 positions agree with TRBD1. CDR3 length: 17 residues. Trimming cost V 1 base and J 9 bases; bases outside gene matches: 11. Per the germline V gene, CDR1 is LGHDT and CDR2 is YNNKEL (reference sequence). The CDR3 sequence: CASSQGIAGGMGSPLHF. The CDR3 DNA reads TGTGCCAGCAGCCAAGGGATCGCAGGGGGCATGGGTTCACCCCTCCACTTT.

The rearrangement joins TRBV7-6 to TRBJ2-3, with 9 bases lining up with TRBD2. Per germline, CDR1 SGHVS and CDR2 FNYEAQ. Germline trimming cut 5 bases from V and 0 bases from J; bases unmatched to any gene: 9. This CDR3 spans 17 amino acids. The DNA of the CDR3 is TGTGCCAGCAGCCCCAAGCCTAGCGGGGCTAGCACAGATACGCAGTATTTT. Its protein is CASSPKPSGASTDTQYF.

This sequence joins TRBV3-1 (or the pseudogene TRBV3-2) and TRBJ2-5; TRBD2 is a possible D gene (5 bases). Looked up from germline, CDR1 is LGHDT and CDR2 is YNNKEL (reference sequence). There are 16 residues in the CDR3. V lost 4 bases, J lost 5 bases, and 20 bases lay in between. The CDR3 bases are TGTGCCAGCAGCCTAGGTCGTCTAGCTCCCGGGGAGACCCAGTACTTC. Protein: CASSLGRLAPGETQYF.

V usage is TRBV6-5 and J usage is TRBJ2-7; no reliable D call. This CDR3 is built from 13 residues. V shed 2 bases and J shed 3 bases, with 8 bases lying between them. Germline lookup yields CDR1 MNHEY and CDR2 SVGAGI. The CDR3, as DNA: TGTGCCAGCAGTTACCGGGTCAACTACGAGCAGTACTTC. This codes for CASSYRVNYEQYF.

CDR3: CASSIGDGLVKAFF. CDR3 sequence (DNA): TGTGCCAGTAGTATAGGGGATGGACTGGTCAAAGCTTTCTTT. The chain is built from TRBV19 and TRBJ1-1, with D unresolved. This CDR3 spans 14 amino acids. Trimming cost V 1 base and J 9 bases, with 15 bases left between them. Germline CDR1 reads LNHDA; CDR2 reads SQIVND (reference sequence).

This chain uses TRBV7-2 with TRBJ2-5, with D tentatively TRBD1 (5 bases). Per germline, CDR1 SGHTA and CDR2 FQGNSA. The CDR3 sequence is 12 residues long. Deletions cut 5 bases from V and 5 bases from J, with 9 bases between. This CDR3 is CASSQGVETQYF. In DNA, the CDR3 is TGTGCCAGCAGCCAGGGTGTGGAGACCCAGTACTTC.

The V and J genes are TRBV7-2 and TRBJ1-1, with a possible D match to TRBD1 (5 bases). Germline V gene lookup returns CDR1 SGHTA and CDR2 FQGNSA. This CDR3 comprises 13 residues. V dropped 4 bases and J dropped 5 bases, with 11 bases sitting between them. CDR3 region: CASSYTGGTEAFF. In DNA form, the CDR3 reads TGTGCCAGCAGCTACACCGGGGGGACTGAAGCTTTCTTT.